This T cell receptor (beta chain) was documented in a study of blood T cell repertoires in COVID-19. Overall study context: There were acute and convalescent COVID-19 samples, and they came from the United States, Italy and Spain.

Sequencing was performed with immunoSEQ multiplex PCR; in TCRdb, only in-frame clones are kept and a portion is missing. The table has 350,000 or so clones, around 88% seen once. Germline CDR1 reads SGHNT; CDR2 reads YENEEA. V was trimmed by 4 bases and J by 8 bases, leaving 11 bases between them. This CDR3 comprises 12 residues. The J gene is TRBJ1-1, the V gene TRBV11-3; D is perhaps TRBD1 (5 bases). The sequenced material came from peripheral blood. The receptor's source is a woman between 25 and 40 years old with COVID-19, enrolled during active disease. CDR3 bases: TGTGCCAGCAGCTCACGGACAACAGAAGCTTTCTTT. It translates to CASSSRTTEAFF.